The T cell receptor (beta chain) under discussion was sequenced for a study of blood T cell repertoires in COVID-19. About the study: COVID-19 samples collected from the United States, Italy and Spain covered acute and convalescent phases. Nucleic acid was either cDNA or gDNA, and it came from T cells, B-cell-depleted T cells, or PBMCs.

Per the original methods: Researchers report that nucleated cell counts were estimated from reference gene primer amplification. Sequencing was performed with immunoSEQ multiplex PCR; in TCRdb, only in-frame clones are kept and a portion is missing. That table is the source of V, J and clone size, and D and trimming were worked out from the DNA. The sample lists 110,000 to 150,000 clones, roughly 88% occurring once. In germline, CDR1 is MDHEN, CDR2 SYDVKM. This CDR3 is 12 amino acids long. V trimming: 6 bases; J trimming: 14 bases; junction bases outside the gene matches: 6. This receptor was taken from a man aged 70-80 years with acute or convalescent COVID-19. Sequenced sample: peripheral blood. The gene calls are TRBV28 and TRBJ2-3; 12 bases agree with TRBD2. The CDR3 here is CASSELAGGRYF. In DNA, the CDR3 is TGTGCCAGCAGCGAACTAGCGGGGGGCCGGTATTTT.